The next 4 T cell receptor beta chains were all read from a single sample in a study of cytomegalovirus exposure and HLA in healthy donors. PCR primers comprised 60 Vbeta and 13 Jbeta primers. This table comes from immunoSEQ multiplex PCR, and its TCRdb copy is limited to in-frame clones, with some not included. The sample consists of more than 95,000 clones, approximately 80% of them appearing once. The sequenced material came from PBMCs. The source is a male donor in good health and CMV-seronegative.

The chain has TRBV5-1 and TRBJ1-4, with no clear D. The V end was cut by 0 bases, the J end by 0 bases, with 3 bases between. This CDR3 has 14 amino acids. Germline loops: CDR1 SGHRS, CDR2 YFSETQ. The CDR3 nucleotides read TGCGCCAGCAGCTTGGCAGCAACTAATGAAAAACTGTTTTTT. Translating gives CASSLAATNEKLFF.

The CDR3 protein is CASSGPRGEKLFF. The CDR3 nucleotides read TGTGCCAGCAGCGGCCCTAGGGGAGAAAAACTGTTTTTT. V and J are TRBV7-2 and TRBJ1-4; a weak D match, TRBD1 (5 bases). Trimming removed 5 bases from V and 8 bases from J, with 12 bases in between. CDR1 and CDR2 (germline): SGHTA, FQGNSA. CDR3 size: 13 residues.

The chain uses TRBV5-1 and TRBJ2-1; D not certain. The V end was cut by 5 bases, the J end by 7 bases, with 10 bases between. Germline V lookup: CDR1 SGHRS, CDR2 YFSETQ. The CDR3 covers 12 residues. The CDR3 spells CASSSQLNEQFF. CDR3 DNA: TGCGCCAGCAGTAGCCAGCTGAATGAGCAGTTCTTC.

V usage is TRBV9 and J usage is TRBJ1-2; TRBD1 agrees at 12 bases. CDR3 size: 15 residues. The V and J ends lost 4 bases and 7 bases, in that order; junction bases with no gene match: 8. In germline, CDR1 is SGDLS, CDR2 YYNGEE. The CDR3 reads CASSLTGTGGSGYTF. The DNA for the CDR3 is TGTGCCAGCAGCTTAACCGGGACAGGGGGCTCTGGCTACACCTTC.